These T cell receptor beta chains were read from a single sample in a study of shared clonotypes between healthy human individuals. Assay: immunoSEQ multiplex PCR; the TCRdb copy retains only in-frame clones and omits some. The sample records a few million clones, approximately 92% being singletons. The sequencing sample was made of naive CD4+ T cells sorted from blood. These receptors were taken from a man between 18 and 29 years old in good health. Each CDR3 is given with its conserved first and last residue. A D gene is named only where the DNA matches it firmly. Size is stated for part of the rows, as once, few or many counts, or as a class when the clone is expanded.

TRBJ2-3 | TRBV19 | - | - | CASSATGGTDTQYF | TGTGCCAGTAGCGCGACGGGGGGCACAGATACGCAGTATTTT
TRBJ2-3 | TRBV2 | - | - | CASSADTDTQYF | TGTGCCAGCAGTGCGGACACAGATACGCAGTATTTT
TRBJ2-1 | TRBV5-1 | once | - | CASSLGGFTNEQFF | TGCGCCAGCAGCTTGGGGGGCTTCACCAATGAGCAGTTCTTC
TRBJ1-6 | TRBV5-6 | once | TRBD1 | CASSPGGNSPLHF | TGTGCCAGCAGCCCAGGGGGTAATTCACCCCTCCACTTT
TRBJ1-2 | TRBV6-4 | - | TRBD1 | CASSQGGQGTYGYTF | TGTGCCAGCAGCCAAGGAGGACAGGGGACATATGGCTACACCTTC
TRBJ2-3 | TRBV28 | - | - | CASSFVYTVGVSTDTQYF | TGTGCCAGCAGTTTCGTATATACAGTGGGGGTGAGCACAGATACGCAGTATTTT
TRBJ1-5 | TRBV6-1 | - | TRBD1 | CASSTGTVFNQPQHF | TGTGCCAGCAGTACCGGGACAGTCTTCAATCAGCCCCAGCATTTT
TRBJ1-4 | TRBV10-3 | - | TRBD1 | CAISDDRGTANEKLFF | TGTGCCATCAGTGACGACAGGGGGACAGCTAATGAAAAACTGTTTTTT
TRBJ1-4 | TRBV6-1 | - | TRBD1 | CASSEKPGQNEKLFF | TGTGCCAGCAGTGAGAAACCGGGACAGAATGAAAAACTGTTTTTT
TRBJ1-1 | TRBV10-3 | few | TRBD1 | CAISEGKGAGTEAFF | TGTGCCATCAGTGAAGGGAAGGGGGCGGGCACTGAAGCTTTCTTT
TRBJ1-1 | TRBV10-3 | - | - | CAVTWYVTEAFF | TGTGCCGTGACCTGGTATGTCACTGAAGCTTTCTTT
TRBJ2-7 | TRBV28 | - | - | CASRLGRANEQYF | TGTGCCAGCAGGCTGGGCAGGGCGAACGAGCAGTACTTC
TRBJ2-1 | TRBV30 | - | - | CAWSATVSDEQFF | TGTGCCTGGAGTGCGACAGTTTCGGATGAGCAGTTCTTC
TRBJ1-1 | TRBV7-3 | - | TRBD1 | CASRLTGMNTEAFF | TGTGCCAGCAGACTGACAGGGATGAACACTGAAGCTTTCTTT
TRBJ1-3 | TRBV28 | - | - | CASRKGGGNTIYF | TGTGCCAGCAGAAAGGGAGGTGGAAACACCATATATTTT
TRBJ2-7 | TRBV27 | - | - | CASSFREMGEQYF | TGTGCCAGCAGTTTTCGGGAGATGGGGGAGCAGTACTTC
TRBJ1-1 | TRBV25-1 | - | - | CASSEGANTEAFF | TGTGCCAGCAGTGAGGGAGCGAACACTGAAGCTTTCTTT
TRBJ1-4 | TRBV10-3 | - | - | CAISVDGGIEKLFF | TGTGCCATCAGTGTGGACGGGGGCATTGAAAAACTGTTTTTT
TRBJ2-5 | TRBV7-9 | - | - | CASSLQGEPRETQYF | TGTGCCAGCAGCTTGCAAGGGGAACCGCGAGAGACCCAGTACTTC
TRBJ2-7 | TRBV18 | - | - | CASSPRVLDYEQYF | TGTGCCAGCTCTCCTAGGGTCCTTGACTACGAGCAGTACTTC
TRBJ2-2 | TRBV5-1 | - | TRBD2 | CASSLAGGSPGELFF | TGCGCCAGCAGCTTGGCGGGGGGTAGCCCCGGGGAGCTGTTTTTT
TRBJ2-7 | TRBV4-3 | once | TRBD2 | CASSLTRILPGGSPPYEQYF | TGCGCCAGCAGCCTCACCAGGATATTACCGGGCGGGAGCCCTCCCTACGAGCAGTACTTC
TRBJ2-3 | TRBV6-4 | - | - | CASSVDQGFADTQYF | TGTGCCAGCAGTGTGGACCAGGGGTTTGCAGATACGCAGTATTTT
TRBJ1-3 | TRBV7-8 | - | TRBD1 | CASSLRQGGGNTIYF | TGTGCCAGCAGCCTACGACAGGGGGGAGGAAACACCATATATTTT
TRBJ2-3 | TRBV30 | - | - | CAWRVRAGTDTQYF | TGTGCCTGGAGAGTTCGGGCGGGCACAGATACGCAGTATTTT
TRBJ2-7 | TRBV4-3 | - | - | CASSQDHRSSYEQYF | TGCGCCAGCAGCCAAGATCACAGGAGCTCCTACGAGCAGTACTTC
TRBJ1-2 | TRBV19 | - | - | CASSMLARGDYGYTF | TGTGCCAGTAGTATGCTGGCAAGAGGAGACTATGGCTACACCTTC
TRBJ2-7 | TRBV28 | - | - | CASSSGTLHEQYF | TGTGCCAGCAGTTCCGGGACTCTGCACGAGCAGTACTTC
TRBJ2-2 | TRBV15 | once | - | CATSRDQGEGGELFF | TGTGCCACCAGCAGAGATCAGGGCGAAGGCGGGGAGCTGTTTTTT
TRBJ2-2 | TRBV6-1 | - | TRBD1 | CASSVTGGRTGELFF | TGTGCCAGCAGCGTAACAGGGGGCCGCACCGGGGAGCTGTTTTTT
TRBJ2-6 | TRBV5-1 | - | - | CASSAVGSGANVLTF | TGCGCCAGCAGCGCGGTCGGTTCTGGGGCCAACGTCCTGACTTTC
TRBJ2-5 | TRBV4-2 | - | - | CASSQDGRTAEETQYF | TGTGCCAGCAGCCAAGACGGCAGGACAGCCGAGGAGACCCAGTACTTC
TRBJ2-5 | TRBV9 | - | - | CASESGGSGETQYF | TGTGCCAGCGAATCGGGGGGCTCGGGGGAGACCCAGTACTTC
TRBJ2-1 | TRBV28 | - | - | CASSTLGGGHNEQFF | TGTGCCAGCAGCACCCTCGGAGGGGGACACAATGAGCAGTTCTTC
TRBJ1-3 | TRBV7-6 | - | - | CASSQGLTSAGNTIYF | TGTGCCAGCAGCCAGGGACTGACTTCCGCTGGAAACACCATATATTTT
TRBJ1-2 | TRBV6-5 | - | TRBD1 | CASRRTETGGGYTF | TGTGCCAGCAGACGGACCGAGACAGGGGGTGGCTACACCTTC
TRBJ2-5 | TRBV5-1 | - | - | CASSLELGGPETQYF | TGCGCCAGCAGCTTGGAGTTAGGGGGACCAGAGACCCAGTACTTC
TRBJ1-2 | TRBV27 | - | TRBD1 | CASSLTFSRLDRGGYGYTF | TGTGCCAGCAGTTTAACGTTTTCTCGTTTGGACAGGGGCGGCTATGGCTACACCTTC
TRBJ2-3 | TRBV5-6 | - | TRBD2 | CASSFRRLAGGQTDTQYF | TGTGCCAGCAGCTTTCGAAGGCTAGCGGGGGGGCAAACAGATACGCAGTATTTT
TRBJ1-3 | TRBV2 | - | - | CASSLFSGAGNTIYF | TGTGCCAGCAGCCTCTTTTCGGGGGCTGGAAACACCATATATTTT
TRBJ2-7 | TRBV15 | - | - | CATSRDYTGVPGEQYF | TGTGCCACCAGCAGAGATTATACAGGAGTCCCCGGCGAGCAGTACTTC
TRBJ2-5 | TRBV1 | - | - | CTSSQDDTGWGMGLLKETQYF | TGCACCAGCAGCCAAGACGATACGGGGTGGGGTATGGGATTATTAAAAGAGACCCAGTACTTC
TRBJ2-7 | TRBV7-2 | - | - | CASSPSTGPYEQYF | TGTGCCAGCAGCCCTTCAACAGGGCCCTACGAGCAGTACTTC
TRBJ1-6 | TRBV2 | - | - | CASKGELHSPLHF | TGTGCCAGCAAGGGCGAGCTACATTCACCCCTCCACTTT
TRBJ1-5 | TRBV9 | once | - | CASSVPSAGTSSNQPQHF | TGTGCCAGCAGCGTCCCTTCTGCCGGGACAAGTAGCAATCAGCCCCAGCATTTT
TRBJ2-2 | TRBV7-3 | once | - | CASSQHNTGELFF | TGTGCCAGCAGCCAACACAACACCGGGGAGCTGTTTTTT
TRBJ1-6 | TRBV25-1 | few | - | CASSGSSYNSPLHF | TGTGCCAGCAGTGGGAGCTCCTATAATTCACCCCTCCACTTT
TRBJ1-2 | TRBV4-3 | - | - | CASSQEGKAPGVYGYTF | TGCGCCAGCAGCCAAGAGGGTAAGGCCCCGGGAGTCTATGGCTACACCTTC
TRBJ2-2 | TRBV2 | - | TRBD2 | CASRGSAGYTGELFF | TGTGCCAGCAGGGGGTCAGCGGGGTACACCGGGGAGCTGTTTTTT
TRBJ1-5 | TRBV10-3 | - | TRBD1 | CAISEGQGGQPQHF | TGTGCCATCAGTGAGGGACAGGGAGGTCAGCCCCAGCATTTT
TRBJ2-5 | TRBV5-1 | - | TRBD2 | CASSWGSGGIQETQYF | TGCGCCAGCAGCTGGGGTAGCGGGGGGATACAAGAGACCCAGTACTTC
TRBJ1-4 | TRBV10-3 | - | - | CATQEDRVEKLFF | TGTGCCACCCAGGAAGATCGGGTAGAAAAACTGTTTTTT
TRBJ2-7 | TRBV28 | - | TRBD1 | CASSLLIGLDRVSYEQYF | TGTGCCAGCAGTTTACTTATTGGCCTGGACAGGGTCTCCTACGAGCAGTACTTC
TRBJ1-6 | TRBV4-3 | - | - | CASSQEDPYNSPLHF | TGCGCCAGCAGCCAAGAAGACCCCTATAATTCACCCCTCCACTTT
TRBJ1-5 | TRBV6-6 | - | - | CATQLDSRVSNQPQHF | TGTGCCACCCAGCTGGACAGCAGGGTTAGCAATCAGCCCCAGCATTTT
TRBJ1-6 | TRBV19 | once | - | CASSISTTNSPLHF | TGTGCCAGTAGTATCTCCACGACCAATTCACCCCTCCACTTT
TRBJ2-1 | TRBV18 | - | - | CASSPRLQVWFF | TGTGCCAGCTCACCAAGGCTCCAAGTATGGTTCTTC